A single sample gave rise to the 5 T cell receptor beta chains below, sequenced in a study of identical twins. TCRdb passed the 5' RACE reads through MiXCR, listing each CDR3 protein once. The table includes just over 450,000 distinct CDR3 sequences, 11% to 15% detected once. These data were also reused for a study on yellow fever vaccine responses in identical twins.

The sequenced sample consisted of CD4+ T cells sorted from blood. Receptors originate from a woman aged 18-29 years in good health.

This clonotype was observed a few times. The V and J genes are TRBV28 and TRBJ2-2; D is unresolved. Deletions cut 5 bases from V and 7 bases from J, with 14 bases between. The CDR3 is 14 amino acids. CDR1 is MDHEN, CDR2 SYDVKM, per germline. CDR3 sequence (DNA): TGTGCCAGCAGTCCCCCCGAGAATTTCGGGGAGCTGTTTTTT. It codes for CASSPPENFGELFF.

The rearrangement uses TRBV29-1 and TRBJ2-3; D assignment may be TRBD1 or TRBD2 (5 bases each). Looked up from germline, CDR1 is SQVTM and CDR2 is ANQGSEA. The CDR3 sequence is 14 residues long. Trimming shortened V by 6 bases and J by 2 bases, and 15 bases separated the two germline ends. In nucleotides, the CDR3 is TGCAGCGTAAATCGAGGGGCCAACACAGATACGCAGTATTTT. Translated, it gives CSVNRGANTDTQYF.

The DNA of the CDR3 is TGCGCCAGCAGCACCTGGACAGGAGCCAGCTCCTATAATTCACCCCTCCACTTT. Residues: CASSTWTGASSYNSPLHF. The genes are TRBV5-1 and TRBJ1-6, with 7 bases aligning to TRBD1. Trimming cost V 4 bases and J 0 bases; bases outside gene matches: 10. CDR3 length: 18 amino acids. Germline V CDR1 and CDR2: SGHRS, YFSETQ.

There are a few counts of this clonotype. V is TRBV7-8 and J is TRBJ2-6; D unresolved. This CDR3 has 15 residues. Germline assignment: CDR1 SGHVS and CDR2 FQNEAQ. Trimming removed 4 bases from V and 0 bases from J, with 7 bases in between. The CDR3 is CASSSSDSGANVLTF. In DNA form, the CDR3 reads TGTGCCAGCAGCTCGTCGGACTCTGGGGCCAACGTCCTGACTTTC.

V and J are TRBV10-3 and TRBJ1-2; no reliable D call. The CDR3 runs to 13 residues. Germline V gene lookup returns CDR1 ENHRY and CDR2 SYGVKD. Trimming removed 0 bases at V and 8 bases at J, with 10 bases between. CDR3 region: CAISESVARGYTF. The CDR3 bases are TGTGCCATCAGTGAGTCGGTGGCGCGAGGCTACACCTTC.